The clone carrying this T cell receptor (beta chain) appeared once. The sample originates from a study of blood T cell repertoires in COVID-19. Study summary: COVID-19 samples from acute and convalescent phases originated in the United States, Italy and Spain. Sample material is recorded as cDNA or gDNA derived from T cells, B-cell-depleted T cells, or PBMCs.

Participant ages covered about 18 to 100 years across 25 or so US areas. Researchers sorted participants into cohorts using their self-reported clinical history. Here immunoSEQ multiplex PCR was the method, and the copy in TCRdb shows in-frame clones only, minus some. The sample has 350,000 or so clones; almost 90% are singletons. Germline V gene data show CDR1 as SGHRS and CDR2 as YFSETQ. This CDR3 has 13 residues. V dropped 4 bases and J dropped 2 bases, with 10 bases sitting between them. This clonotype was sampled from a woman aged 25 to 39 who had been exposed to COVID-19. J is TRBJ2-7 and V is TRBV5-1; D is unresolved. The specimen was PBMCs or T cells enriched from blood (not recorded which). The CDR3: CASSQDITYEQYF. CDR3 coding DNA: TGCGCCAGCAGCCAAGACATAACCTACGAGCAGTACTTC. The full variable domain, with the rest looked up from reference TRBV5-1 and TRBJ2-7, is KAGVTQTPRYLIKTRGQQVTLSCSPISGHRSVSWYQQTPGQGLQFLFEYFSETQRNKGNFPGRFSGRQFSNSRSEMNVSTLELGDSALYLCASSQDITYEQYFGPGTRLTVT.